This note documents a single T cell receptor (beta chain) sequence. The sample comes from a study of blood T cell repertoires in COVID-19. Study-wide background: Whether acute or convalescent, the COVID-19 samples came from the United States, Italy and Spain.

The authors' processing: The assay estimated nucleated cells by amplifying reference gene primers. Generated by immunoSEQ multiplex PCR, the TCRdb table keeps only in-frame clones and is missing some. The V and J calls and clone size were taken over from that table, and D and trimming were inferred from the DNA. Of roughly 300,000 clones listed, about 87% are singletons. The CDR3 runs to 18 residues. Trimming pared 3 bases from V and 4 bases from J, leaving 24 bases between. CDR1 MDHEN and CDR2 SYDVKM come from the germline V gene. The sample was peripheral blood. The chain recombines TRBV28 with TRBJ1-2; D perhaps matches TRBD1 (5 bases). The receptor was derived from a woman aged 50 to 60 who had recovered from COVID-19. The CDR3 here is CASSLNRIPLRWSYGYTF. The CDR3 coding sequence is TGTGCCAGCAGTTTGAACAGGATTCCCTTACGGTGGAGCTATGGCTACACCTTC.